The T cell receptor (beta chain) under discussion was sequenced for a study of cytomegalovirus exposure and HLA in healthy donors. Points from the study as a whole: Listed as cytomegalovirus-associated were 164 TCR beta chains.

This clone was observed a few times. Its antigen remains unknown. Method: immunoSEQ multiplex PCR; TCRdb's copy keeps in-frame clones and lacks some. The sample contains over 50,000 clones, approximately 95% of which appear only once. Germline-derived CDR1 and CDR2 are MNHEY and SMNVEV (reference sequence). With 5 bases clipped from V and 1 base from J, the junction kept 5 bases outside the gene matches. The CDR3 length is 16 residues. Source material: PBMCs. This receptor was taken from a woman in her late teens or twenties in good health and CMV-seronegative. The gene calls are TRBV27 and TRBJ2-5, with 12 nucleotides matching TRBD2. CDR3 in amino acids: CASSPRTSGAQETQYF. In nucleotides, the CDR3 is TGTGCCAGCAGTCCCCGGACTAGCGGGGCCCAAGAGACCCAGTACTTC.